A single sample gave rise to the 2 T cell receptor beta chains below, sequenced in a study of T cell clonality in common variable immunodeficiency. Only in-frame clones appear in the TCRdb table, and some are missing; sequencing was by immunoSEQ multiplex PCR. There are about 35,000 clones in the sample, none observed a single time. Material for sequencing was peripheral blood mononuclear cells. These receptors were collected from a person aged 18 to 75 in good health.

This clone has at least ten counts. Germline and junction disagree at one end, which may indicate a read error. From the germline J gene comes the end of the CDR3, since the read stops 3 residues before it. Other DNA sequences from this sample encode an identical CDR3 as well. V is TRBV5-1 and J is TRBJ2-4; TRBD2 is a possible D gene (6 bases). The CDR3 covers 18 residues. Germline V gene lookup returns CDR1 SGHRS and CDR2 YFSETQ. Partial CDR3 DNA: TGCGCCAGCAGCTCCCAACCTGGGACTTCCGAAGCCAAGAACATT. Protein product: CASSSQPGTSEAKNI. Given in full, the CDR3 is CASSSQPGTSEAKNIQYF.

This clone appeared many times. The CDR3 is cut off 3 residues early in the read; its end comes from the germline J gene. V gene TRBV7-3 combines with J gene TRBJ1-1; 7 nucleotides line up with TRBD1. V was clipped by 5 bases and J by 1 base; unmatched bases: 4. This CDR3 is 14 amino acids long. Germline V gene sequence: CDR1 SGHTA, CDR2 FQGTGA. The CDR3 DNA, read in part, is TGTGCCAGCAGCCGACAGGGCGAGAACACTGAA. It codes for CASSRQGENTE. The complete CDR3 reads CASSRQGENTEAFF. Drawing the rest from reference TRBV7-3 and TRBJ1-1, the complete variable domain is GAGVSQTPSNKVTEKGKYVELRCDPISGHTALYWYRQSLGQGPEFLIYFQGTGAADDSGLPNDRFFAVRPEGSVSTLKIQRTERGDSAVYLCASSRQGENTEAFFGQGTRLTVV.